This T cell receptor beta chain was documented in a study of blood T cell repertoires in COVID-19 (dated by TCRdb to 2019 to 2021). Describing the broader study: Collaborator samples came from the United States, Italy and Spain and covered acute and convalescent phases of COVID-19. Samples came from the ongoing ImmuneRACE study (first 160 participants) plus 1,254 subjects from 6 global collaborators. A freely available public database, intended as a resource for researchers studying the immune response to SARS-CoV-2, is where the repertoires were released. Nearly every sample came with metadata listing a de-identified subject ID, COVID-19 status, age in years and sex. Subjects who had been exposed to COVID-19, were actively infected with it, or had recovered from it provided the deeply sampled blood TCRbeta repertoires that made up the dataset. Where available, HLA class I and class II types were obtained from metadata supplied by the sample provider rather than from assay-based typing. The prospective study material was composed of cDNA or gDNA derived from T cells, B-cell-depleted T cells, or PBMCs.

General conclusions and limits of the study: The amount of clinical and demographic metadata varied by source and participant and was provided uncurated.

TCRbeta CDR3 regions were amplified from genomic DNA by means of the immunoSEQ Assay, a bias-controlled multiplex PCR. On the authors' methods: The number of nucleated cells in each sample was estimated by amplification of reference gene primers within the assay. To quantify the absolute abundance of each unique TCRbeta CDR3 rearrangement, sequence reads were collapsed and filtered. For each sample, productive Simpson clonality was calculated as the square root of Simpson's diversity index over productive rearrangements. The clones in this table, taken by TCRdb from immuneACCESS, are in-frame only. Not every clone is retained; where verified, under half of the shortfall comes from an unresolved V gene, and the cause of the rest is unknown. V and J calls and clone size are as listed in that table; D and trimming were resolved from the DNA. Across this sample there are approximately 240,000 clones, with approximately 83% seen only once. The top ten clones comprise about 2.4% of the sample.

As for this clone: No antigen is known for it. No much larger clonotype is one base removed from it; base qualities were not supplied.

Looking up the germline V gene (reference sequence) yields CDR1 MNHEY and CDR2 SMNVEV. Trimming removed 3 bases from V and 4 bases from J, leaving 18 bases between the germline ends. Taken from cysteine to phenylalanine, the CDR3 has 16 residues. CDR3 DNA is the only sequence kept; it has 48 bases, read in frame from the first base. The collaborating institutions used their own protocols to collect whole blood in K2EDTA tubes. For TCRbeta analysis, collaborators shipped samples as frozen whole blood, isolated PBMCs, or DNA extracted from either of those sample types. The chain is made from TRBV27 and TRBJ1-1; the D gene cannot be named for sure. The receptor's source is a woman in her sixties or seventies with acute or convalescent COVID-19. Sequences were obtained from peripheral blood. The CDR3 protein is CASSLEAPRTSTEAFF. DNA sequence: TGTGCCAGCAGTTTGGAGGCCCCCCGGACCTCCACTGAAGCTTTCTTT.